This T cell receptor (beta chain) was captured in a study of blood T cell repertoires in COVID-19. Sequencing used immunoSEQ multiplex PCR; TCRdb keeps in-frame clones, though not all of them. The data hold 200,000 to 250,000 clones, with 85% to 90% observed a single time. This clonotype originated in a young woman in a cohort exposed to, infected with or recovered from COVID-19 (not recorded which). Sequences were obtained from PBMCs or T cells enriched from blood (not recorded which).

CDR3 loop: CASSLWGQGDEKLFF. DNA of the CDR3: TGTGCCAGCAGTTTATGGGGACAGGGCGACGAAAAACTGTTTTTT. The chain is built from TRBV27 and TRBJ1-4; 9 bases match TRBD1. There are 15 residues in the CDR3. The V gene's germline CDR1 is MNHEY and CDR2 SMNVEV (reference sequence). V lost 1 base to trimming and J lost 8 bases; unmatched junction nucleotides: 5. Filled out from reference TRBV27 and TRBJ1-4, the complete variable domain reads EAQVTQNPRYLITVTGKKLTVTCSQNMNHEYMSWYRQDPGLGLRQIYYSMNVEVTDKGDVPEGYKVSRKEKRNFPLILESPSPNQTSLYFCASSLWGQGDEKLFFGSGTQLSVL.